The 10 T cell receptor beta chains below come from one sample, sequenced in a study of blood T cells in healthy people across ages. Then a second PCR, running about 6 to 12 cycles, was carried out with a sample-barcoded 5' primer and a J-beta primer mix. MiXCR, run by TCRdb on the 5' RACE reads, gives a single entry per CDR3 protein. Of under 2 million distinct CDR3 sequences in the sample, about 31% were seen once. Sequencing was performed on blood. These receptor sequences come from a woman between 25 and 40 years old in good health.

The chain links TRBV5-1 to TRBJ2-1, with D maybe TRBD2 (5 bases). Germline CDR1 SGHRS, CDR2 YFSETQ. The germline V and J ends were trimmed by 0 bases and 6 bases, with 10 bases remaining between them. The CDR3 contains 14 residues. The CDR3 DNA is TGCGCCAGCAGCTTGGGGGAGATTGGCAATGAGCAGTTCTTC. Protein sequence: CASSLGEIGNEQFF. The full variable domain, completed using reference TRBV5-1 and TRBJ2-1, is KAGVTQTPRYLIKTRGQQVTLSCSPISGHRSVSWYQQTPGQGLQFLFEYFSETQRNKGNFPGRFSGRQFSNSRSEMNVSTLELGDSALYLCASSLGEIGNEQFFGPGTRLTVL.

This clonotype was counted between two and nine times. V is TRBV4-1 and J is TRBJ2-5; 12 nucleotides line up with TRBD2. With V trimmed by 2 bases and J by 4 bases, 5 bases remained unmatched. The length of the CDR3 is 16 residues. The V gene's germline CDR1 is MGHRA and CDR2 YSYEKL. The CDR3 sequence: CASSQFASGGGETQYF. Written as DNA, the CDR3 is TGCGCCAGCAGCCAATTCGCTAGCGGGGGGGGAGAGACCCAGTACTTC.

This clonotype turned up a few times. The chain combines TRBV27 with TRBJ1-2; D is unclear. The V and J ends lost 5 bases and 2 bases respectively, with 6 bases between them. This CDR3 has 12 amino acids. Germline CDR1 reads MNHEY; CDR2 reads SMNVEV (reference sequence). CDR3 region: CASSTVNYGYTF. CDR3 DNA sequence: TGTGCCAGCAGTACAGTGAACTATGGCTACACCTTC.

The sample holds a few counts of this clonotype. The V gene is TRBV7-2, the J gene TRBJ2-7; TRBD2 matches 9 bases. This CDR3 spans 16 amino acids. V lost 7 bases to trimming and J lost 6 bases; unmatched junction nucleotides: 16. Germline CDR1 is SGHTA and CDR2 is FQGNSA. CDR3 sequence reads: CASINHANSGGSEQYF. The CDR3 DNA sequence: TGTGCCAGCATCAACCACGCCAATAGCGGGGGATCCGAGCAGTACTTC.

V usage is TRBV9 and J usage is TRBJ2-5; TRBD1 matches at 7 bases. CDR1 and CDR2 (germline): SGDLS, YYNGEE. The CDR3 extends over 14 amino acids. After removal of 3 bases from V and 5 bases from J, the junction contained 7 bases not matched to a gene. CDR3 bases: TGTGCCAGCAGCGCGAGGGGGCTCATGGAGACCCAGTACTTC. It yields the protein CASSARGLMETQYF.

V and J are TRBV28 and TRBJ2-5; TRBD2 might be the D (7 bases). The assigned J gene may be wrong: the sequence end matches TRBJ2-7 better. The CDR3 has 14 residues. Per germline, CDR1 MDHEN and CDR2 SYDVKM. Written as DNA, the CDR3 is TGTGCCAGCAGGCCTACAGGGAGGGGTTACGAGCAGTACTTC. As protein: CASRPTGRGYEQYF.

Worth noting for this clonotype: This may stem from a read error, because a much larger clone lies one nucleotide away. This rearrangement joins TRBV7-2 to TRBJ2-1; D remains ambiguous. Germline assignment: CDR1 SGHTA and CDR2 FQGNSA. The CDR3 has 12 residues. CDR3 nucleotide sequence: TGTGTCAGCAGCCCCCACGGGAATGAGCAGTTCTTC. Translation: CVSSPHGNEQFF.

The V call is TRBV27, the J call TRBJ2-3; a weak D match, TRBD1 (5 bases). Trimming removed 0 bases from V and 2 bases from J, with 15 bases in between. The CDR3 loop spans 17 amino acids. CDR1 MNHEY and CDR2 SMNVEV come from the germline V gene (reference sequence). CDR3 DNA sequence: TGTGCCAGCAGTTTATCCACCCTAGGGGCCTTCACAGATACGCAGTATTTT. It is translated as CASSLSTLGAFTDTQYF.

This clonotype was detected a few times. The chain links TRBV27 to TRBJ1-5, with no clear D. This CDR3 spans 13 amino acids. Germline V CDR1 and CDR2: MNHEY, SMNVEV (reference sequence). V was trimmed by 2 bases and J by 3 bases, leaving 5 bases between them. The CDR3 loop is CASSLENNQPQHF. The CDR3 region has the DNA TGTGCCAGCAGTTTAGAAAACAATCAGCCCCAGCATTTT.

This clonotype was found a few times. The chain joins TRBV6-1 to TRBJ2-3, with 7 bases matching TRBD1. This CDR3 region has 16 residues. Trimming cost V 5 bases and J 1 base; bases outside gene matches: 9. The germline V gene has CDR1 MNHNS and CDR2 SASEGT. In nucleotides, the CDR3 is TGTGCCAGCAGTACCCTAAGGGGGCGCGGCACAGATACGCAGTATTTT. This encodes CASSTLRGRGTDTQYF.